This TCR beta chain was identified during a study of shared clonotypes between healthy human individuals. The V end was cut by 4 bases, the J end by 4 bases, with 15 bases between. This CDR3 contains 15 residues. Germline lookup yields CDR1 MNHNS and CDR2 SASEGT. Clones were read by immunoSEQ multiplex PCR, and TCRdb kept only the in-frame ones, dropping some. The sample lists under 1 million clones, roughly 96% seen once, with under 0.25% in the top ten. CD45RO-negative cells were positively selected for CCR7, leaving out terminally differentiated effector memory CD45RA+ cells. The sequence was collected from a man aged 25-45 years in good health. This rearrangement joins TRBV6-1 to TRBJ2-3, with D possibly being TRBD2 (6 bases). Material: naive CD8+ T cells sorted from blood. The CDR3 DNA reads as TGTGCCAGCAGTGGCCTGGACTACCTAGCAGATACGCAGTATTTT. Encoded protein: CASSGLDYLADTQYF.